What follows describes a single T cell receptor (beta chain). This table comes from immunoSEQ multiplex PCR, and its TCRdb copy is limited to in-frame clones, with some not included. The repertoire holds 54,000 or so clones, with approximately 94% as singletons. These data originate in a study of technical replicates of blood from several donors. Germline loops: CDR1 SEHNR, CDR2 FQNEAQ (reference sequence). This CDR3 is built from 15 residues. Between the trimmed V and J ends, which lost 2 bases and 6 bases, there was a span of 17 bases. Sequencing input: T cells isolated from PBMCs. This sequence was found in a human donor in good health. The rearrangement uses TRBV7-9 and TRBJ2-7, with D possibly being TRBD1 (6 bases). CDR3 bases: TGTGCCAGCAGCTTAAGATCGGGACAAAAGGGCGAGCAGTACTTC. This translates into CASSLRSGQKGEQYF.